This passage covers 5 T cell receptor beta chains from one sample sequenced in a study of somatic mutations in cytotoxic T cells in rheumatoid arthritis. Method: immunoSEQ multiplex PCR; TCRdb's copy keeps in-frame clones and lacks some. The sample has about 10,000 clones, around four fifths seen once; the top ten hold approximately 8.1%. Sequencing was carried out using CD8+ T cells sorted from blood. Every receptor here comes from an adult with rheumatoid arthritis.

The chain carries TRBV7-9 and TRBJ1-1; D gene uncertain. Germline values: CDR1 SEHNR, CDR2 FQNEAQ (reference sequence). This CDR3 is built from 12 residues. Trimming removed 5 bases from V and 5 bases from J, with 9 bases in between. In DNA form, the CDR3 reads TGTGCCAGCAGCGTCGGACTTACTGAAGCTTTCTTT. Encoded protein: CASSVGLTEAFF.

The rearrangement uses TRBV10-3 and TRBJ2-1; possible D gene TRBD2, 6 bases. CDR3 length: 11 residues. CDR1 is ENHRY and CDR2 is SYGVKD in the germline V gene. CDR3 sequence (DNA): TGTGTCGCCGGGAGAGGTGATGAGCAGTTCTTC. Amino acids: CVAGRGDEQFF.

The chain uses TRBV5-1 and TRBJ1-1; TRBD1 matches 11 bases. Germline V lookup: CDR1 SGHRS, CDR2 YFSETQ. Germline trimming cut 2 bases from V and 6 bases from J; bases unmatched to any gene: 3. This CDR3 has 14 amino acids. The CDR3 here is CASSLGQGAPEAFF. The DNA for the CDR3 is TGCGCCAGCAGCTTAGGACAGGGGGCCCCTGAAGCTTTCTTT.

J is TRBJ2-1 and V is TRBV12-5; 7 bases are shared with TRBD2. V was pared by 6 bases and J by 9 bases, with 8 bases of the junction left unmatched. There are 13 residues in the CDR3. CDR1 and CDR2 (germline): LGHNT, FRNRAP. The CDR3 loop reads CASGLMGRGEQFF. CDR3 coding DNA: TGTGCTAGTGGGCTAATGGGGAGGGGTGAGCAGTTCTTC.

This clone appeared once. One end of the junction is discordant with germline, which a read error may explain. Within the sample, other DNA sequences also encode this same CDR3. The gene calls are TRBV5-8 and TRBJ1-2; TRBD1 matches at 9 bases. Germline CDR1 SGHTS, CDR2 YDEGEE. There are 16 residues in the CDR3. CDR3 sequence reads: CASSLGPGQGPYGYTF. CDR3 bases: TGTGCCAGCAGTTTGGGACCGGGACAGGGACCGTACGGCTACACCTTC.